This TCR beta chain was documented in a study of T cells in Graves' hyperthyroidism and ophthalmopathy. The overall study: Peripheral blood collection took place at initial diagnosis, before any treatment.

PBMCs stemmed from under 11 ml fresh peripheral blood. General observations from the study: Blood shared most expanded thyroid clonotypes above 0.001. A model of 13 V-J features distinguished ophthalmopathy from stable hyperthyroidism.

This CDR3 has 14 amino acids. Germline trimming cut 8 bases from V and 4 bases from J; bases unmatched to any gene: 9. Germline lookup yields CDR1 SNHLY and CDR2 FYNNEI. Amplification yielded TCR beta CDR3 regions, with RNA transcripts as the source. Initially, a first-round RT-PCR of the TCR CDR3 employed the HTBI primer set. TCRdb processed the multiplex PCR reads anew with MiXCR; each CDR3 protein has one entry. The table records 660,000 or so distinct CDR3 sequences, around 20% of them present only once. Comments on this clonotype: Its antigen remains unidentified.

This clonotype was sampled from a young man with Graves' ophthalmopathy. The rearrangement links TRBV2 to TRBJ2-3, with TRBD1 matching over 7 bases. Sequencing was carried out using blood. The CDR3 bases are TGTGCCAGCGGATTGACAGGGTGGGCAGATACGCAGTATTTT. It specifies CASGLTGWADTQYF. The complete variable domain, with remaining parts taken from reference TRBV2 and TRBJ2-3, reads EPEVTQTPSHQVTQMGQEVILRCVPISNHLYFYWYRQILGQKVEFLVSFYNNEISEKSEIFDDQFSVERPDGSNFTLKIRSTKLEDSAMYFCASGLTGWADTQYFGPGTRLTVL.